This TCR beta chain was obtained from a study of blood T cell repertoires in COVID-19. Study-wide background: Samples representing acute and convalescent COVID-19 were sourced from the United States, Italy and Spain. PBMCs, B-cell-depleted T cells, or T cells were the source of the cDNA or gDNA that made up the material.

Only in-frame clones appear in the TCRdb table, and some are missing; sequencing was by immunoSEQ multiplex PCR. Among over 75,000 clones listed, about 91% were seen once. This clone came up once. The CDR3 loop spans 16 amino acids. CDR1 is MNHEY and CDR2 is SMNVEV in the germline V gene (reference sequence). V was clipped by 5 bases and J by 7 bases, with 24 bases between them. The sequencing sample was made of peripheral blood. The V and J genes are TRBV27 and TRBJ2-7; D is perhaps TRBD2 (6 bases). The receptor was isolated from a woman over 75 with active COVID-19. The CDR3 spells CASSQITGTSFGEQYF. The CDR3 DNA is TGTGCCAGCAGTCAAATAACCGGGACTTCTTTCGGGGAGCAGTACTTC.